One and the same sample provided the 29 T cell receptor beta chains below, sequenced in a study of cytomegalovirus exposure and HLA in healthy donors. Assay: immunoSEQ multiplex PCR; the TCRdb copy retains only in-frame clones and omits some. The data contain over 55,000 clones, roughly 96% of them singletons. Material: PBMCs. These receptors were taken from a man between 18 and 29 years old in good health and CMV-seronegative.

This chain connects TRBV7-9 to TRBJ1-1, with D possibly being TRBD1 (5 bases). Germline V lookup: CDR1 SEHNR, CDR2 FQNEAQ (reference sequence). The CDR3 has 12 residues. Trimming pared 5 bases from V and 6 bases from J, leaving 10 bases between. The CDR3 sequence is CASSPQGAEAFF. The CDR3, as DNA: TGTGCCAGCAGCCCCCAGGGCGCTGAAGCTTTCTTT.

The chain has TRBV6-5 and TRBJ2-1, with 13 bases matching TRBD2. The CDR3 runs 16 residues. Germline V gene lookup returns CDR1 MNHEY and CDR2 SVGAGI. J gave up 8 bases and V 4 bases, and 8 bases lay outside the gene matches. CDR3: CASSLSLAGGLYEQFF. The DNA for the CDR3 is TGTGCCAGCAGTTTATCACTAGCGGGAGGGCTCTATGAGCAGTTCTTC.

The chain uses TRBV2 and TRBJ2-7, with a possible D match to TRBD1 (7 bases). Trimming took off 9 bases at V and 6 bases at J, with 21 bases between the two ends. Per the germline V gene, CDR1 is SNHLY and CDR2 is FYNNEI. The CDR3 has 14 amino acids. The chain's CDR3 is CARQKYRGLREQYF. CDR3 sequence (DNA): TGTGCCAGACAAAAATACAGGGGACTGCGCGAGCAGTACTTC.

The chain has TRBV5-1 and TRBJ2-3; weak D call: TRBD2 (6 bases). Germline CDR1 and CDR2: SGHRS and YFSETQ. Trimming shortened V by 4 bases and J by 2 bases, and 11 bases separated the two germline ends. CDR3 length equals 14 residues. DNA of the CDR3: TGCGCCAGCAGCCTTAGCGGTTACACAGATACGCAGTATTTT. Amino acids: CASSLSGYTDTQYF. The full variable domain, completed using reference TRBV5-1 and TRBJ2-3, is KAGVTQTPRYLIKTRGQQVTLSCSPISGHRSVSWYQQTPGQGLQFLFEYFSETQRNKGNFPGRFSGRQFSNSRSEMNVSTLELGDSALYLCASSLSGYTDTQYFGPGTRLTVL.

The CDR3, as DNA: TGTGCCAGCAGTGAAGGGTGGAGGGAAAAACTGTTTTTT. Translation: CASSEGWREKLFF. The chain employs TRBV25-1 and TRBJ1-4; D is unclear. V lost 2 bases, J lost 8 bases, and 9 bases lay in between. Germline CDR1 MGHDK, CDR2 SYGVNS. This CDR3 is built from 13 residues.

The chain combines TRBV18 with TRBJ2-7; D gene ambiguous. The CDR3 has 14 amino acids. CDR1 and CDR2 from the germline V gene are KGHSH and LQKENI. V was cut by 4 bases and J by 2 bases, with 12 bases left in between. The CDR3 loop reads CASSQALQPYEQYF. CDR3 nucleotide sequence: TGTGCCAGCTCACAGGCCCTACAGCCCTACGAGCAGTACTTC. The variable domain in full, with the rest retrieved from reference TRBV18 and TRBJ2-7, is NAGVMQNPRHLVRRRGQEARLRCSPMKGHSHVYWYRQLPEEGLKFMVYLQKENIIDESGMPKERFSAEFPKEGPSILRIQQVVRGDSAAYFCASSQALQPYEQYFGPGTRLTVT.

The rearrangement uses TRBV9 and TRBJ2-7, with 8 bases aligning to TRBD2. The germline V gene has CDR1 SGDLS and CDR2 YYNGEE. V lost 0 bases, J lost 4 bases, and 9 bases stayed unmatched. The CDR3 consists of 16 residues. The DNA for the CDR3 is TGTGCCAGCAGCGTAGACTCTAGCGGGTTATTGTACGAGCAGTACTTC. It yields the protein CASSVDSSGLLYEQYF.

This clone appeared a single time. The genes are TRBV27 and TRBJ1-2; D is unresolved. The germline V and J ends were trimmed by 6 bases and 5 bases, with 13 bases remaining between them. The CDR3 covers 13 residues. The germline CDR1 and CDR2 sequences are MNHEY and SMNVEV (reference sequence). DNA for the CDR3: TGTGCCAGCAGCCAACTCAACGGGTATGGCTACACCTTC. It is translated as CASSQLNGYGYTF.

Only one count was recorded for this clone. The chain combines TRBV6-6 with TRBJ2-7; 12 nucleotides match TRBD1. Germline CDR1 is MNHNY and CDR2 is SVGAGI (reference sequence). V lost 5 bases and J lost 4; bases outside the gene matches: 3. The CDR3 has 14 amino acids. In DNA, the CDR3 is TGTGCCAGCAGTGGGACAGGGGGCTATTACGAGCAGTACTTC. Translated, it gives CASSGTGGYYEQYF.

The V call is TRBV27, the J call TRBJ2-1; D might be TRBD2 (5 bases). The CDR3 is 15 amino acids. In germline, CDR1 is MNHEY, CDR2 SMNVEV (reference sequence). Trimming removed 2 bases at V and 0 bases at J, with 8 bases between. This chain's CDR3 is CASSLDYFSYNEQFF. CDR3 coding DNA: TGTGCCAGCAGTTTAGACTACTTCTCCTACAATGAGCAGTTCTTC.

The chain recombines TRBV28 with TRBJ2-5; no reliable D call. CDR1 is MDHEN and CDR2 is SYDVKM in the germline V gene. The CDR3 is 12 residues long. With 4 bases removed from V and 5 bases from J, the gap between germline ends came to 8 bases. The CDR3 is CASSWVGETQYF. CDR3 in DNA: TGTGCCAGCAGTTGGGTGGGCGAGACCCAGTACTTC. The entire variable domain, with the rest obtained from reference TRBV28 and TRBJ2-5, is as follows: DVKVTQSSRYLVKRTGEKVFLECVQDMDHENMFWYRQDPGLGLRLIYFSYDVKMKEKGDIPEGYSVSREKKERFSLILESASTNQTSMYLCASSWVGETQYFGPGTRLLVL.

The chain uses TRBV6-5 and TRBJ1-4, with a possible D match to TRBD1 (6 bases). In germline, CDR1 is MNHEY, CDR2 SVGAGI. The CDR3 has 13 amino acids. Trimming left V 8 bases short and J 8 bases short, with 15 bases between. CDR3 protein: CASSAGAGEKLFF. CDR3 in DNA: TGTGCCAGCTCCGCGGGGGCAGGGGAAAAACTGTTTTTT.

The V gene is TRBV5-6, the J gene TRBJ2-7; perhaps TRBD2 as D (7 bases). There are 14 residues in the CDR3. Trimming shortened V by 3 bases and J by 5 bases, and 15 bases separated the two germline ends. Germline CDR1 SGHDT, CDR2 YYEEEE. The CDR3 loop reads CASSWRGGEDEQYF. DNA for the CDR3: TGTGCCAGCAGCTGGAGGGGGGGTGAAGACGAGCAGTACTTC.

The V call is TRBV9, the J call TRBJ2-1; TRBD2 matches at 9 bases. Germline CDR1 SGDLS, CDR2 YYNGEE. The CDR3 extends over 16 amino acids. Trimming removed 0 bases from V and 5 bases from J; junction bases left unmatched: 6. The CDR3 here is CASSVGASGDNNEQFF. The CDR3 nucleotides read TGTGCCAGCAGCGTAGGGGCTAGCGGGGACAACAATGAGCAGTTCTTC.

CDR3 amino acids: CASSFGGRVYEQYF. The DNA of the CDR3 is TGTGCCAGCAGCTTTGGGGGGAGAGTCTACGAGCAGTACTTC. V and J are TRBV7-9 and TRBJ2-7; TRBD2 is a possible D gene (6 bases). V gave up 3 bases and J gave up 3 bases, with 12 bases separating them. Per germline, CDR1 SEHNR and CDR2 FQNEAQ (reference sequence). The CDR3 sequence is 14 residues long.

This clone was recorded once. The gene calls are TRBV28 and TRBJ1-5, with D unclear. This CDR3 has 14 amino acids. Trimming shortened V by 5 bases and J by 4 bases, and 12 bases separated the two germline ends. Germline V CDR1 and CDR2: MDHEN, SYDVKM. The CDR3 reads CASSAYLYNQPQHF. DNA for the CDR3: TGTGCCAGCAGTGCATACCTCTATAATCAGCCCCAGCATTTT.

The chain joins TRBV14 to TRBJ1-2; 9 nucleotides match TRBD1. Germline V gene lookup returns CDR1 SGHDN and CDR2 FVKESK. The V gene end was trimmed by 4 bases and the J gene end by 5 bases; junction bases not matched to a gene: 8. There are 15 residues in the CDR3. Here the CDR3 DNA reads TGTGCCAGCAGCCCGGACAGGGGAGTTTCGTATGGCTACACCTTC. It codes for CASSPDRGVSYGYTF.

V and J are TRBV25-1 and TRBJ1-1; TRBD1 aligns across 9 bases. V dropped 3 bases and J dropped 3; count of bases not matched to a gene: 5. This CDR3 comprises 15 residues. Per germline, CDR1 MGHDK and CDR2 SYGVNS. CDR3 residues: CASSEPGQGDTEAFF. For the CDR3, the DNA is TGTGCCAGCAGTGAGCCGGGACAGGGAGACACTGAAGCTTTCTTT. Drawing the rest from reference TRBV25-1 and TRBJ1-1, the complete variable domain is EADIYQTPRYLVIGTGKKITLECSQTMGHDKMYWYQQDPGMELHLIHYSYGVNSTEKGDLSSESTVSRIRTEHFPLTLESARPSHTSQYLCASSEPGQGDTEAFFGQGTRLTVV.

CDR3 sequence (DNA): TGTGCCAGCAGCCCGAGCGGTACTAGCTCCTACAATGAGCAGTTCTTC. As protein: CASSPSGTSSYNEQFF. The V gene is TRBV9, the J gene TRBJ2-1; D is possibly TRBD2 (5 bases). Per the germline V gene, CDR1 is SGDLS and CDR2 is YYNGEE. The CDR3 sequence is 16 residues long. Deletions cut 4 bases from V and 0 bases from J, with 14 bases between.

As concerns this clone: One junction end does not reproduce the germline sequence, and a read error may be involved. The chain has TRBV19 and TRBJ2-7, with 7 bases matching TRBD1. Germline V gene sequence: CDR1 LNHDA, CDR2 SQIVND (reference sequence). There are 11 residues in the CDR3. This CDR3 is CASSLGQFLHF. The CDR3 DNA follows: TGTGCCAGTAGCCTGGGACAGTTTCTCCACTTC.

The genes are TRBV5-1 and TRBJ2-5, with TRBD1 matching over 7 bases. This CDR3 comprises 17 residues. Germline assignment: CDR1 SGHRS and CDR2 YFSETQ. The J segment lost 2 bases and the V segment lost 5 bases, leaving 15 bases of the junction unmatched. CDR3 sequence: CASSMTGLIIGQETQYF. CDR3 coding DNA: TGCGCCAGCAGTATGACAGGGCTAATCATTGGGCAAGAGACCCAGTACTTC.

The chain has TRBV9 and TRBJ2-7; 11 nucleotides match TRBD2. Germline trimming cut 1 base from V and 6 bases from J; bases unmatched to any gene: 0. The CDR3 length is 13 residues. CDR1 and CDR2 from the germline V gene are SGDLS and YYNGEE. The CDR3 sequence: CASSVLAGGEQYF. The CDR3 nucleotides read TGTGCCAGCAGCGTACTAGCGGGAGGCGAGCAGTACTTC.

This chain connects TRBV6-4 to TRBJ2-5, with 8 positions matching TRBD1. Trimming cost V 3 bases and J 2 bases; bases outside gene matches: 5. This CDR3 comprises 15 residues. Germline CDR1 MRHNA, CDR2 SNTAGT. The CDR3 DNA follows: TGTGCCAGCAGTGAAGGGACAGGTCAACAAGAGACCCAGTACTTC. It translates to CASSEGTGQQETQYF.

Written as DNA, the CDR3 is TGCGCCAGCAGCCAAGGGTATTTTCGCGGGTCCTCCTACGAGCAGTACTTC. Translated, it gives CASSQGYFRGSSYEQYF. This rearrangement joins TRBV4-3 to TRBJ2-7; D possibly corresponds to TRBD2 (5 bases). Trimming stripped 1 base from V and 0 bases from J, with 16 bases between. Germline values: CDR1 LGHNA, CDR2 YSLEER. This CDR3 is 17 amino acids long.

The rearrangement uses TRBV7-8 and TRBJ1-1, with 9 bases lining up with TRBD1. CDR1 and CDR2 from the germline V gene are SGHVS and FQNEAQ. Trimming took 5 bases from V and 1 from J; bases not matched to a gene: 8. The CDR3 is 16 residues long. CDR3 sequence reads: CASSPGTGRTNTEAFF. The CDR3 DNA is TGTGCCAGCAGCCCAGGGACAGGGAGGACGAACACTGAAGCTTTCTTT.

The CDR3 DNA sequence: TGTGCCAGCAGCTTGCAGGGGGGCACAGATACGCAGTATTTT. This sequence encodes CASSLQGGTDTQYF. This chain connects TRBV5-5 to TRBJ2-3, with 7 positions matching TRBD1. J gave up 1 base and V 1 base, and 0 bases lay outside the gene matches. The CDR3 loop spans 14 amino acids. CDR1 and CDR2 from the germline V gene are SGHKS and YYEKEE (reference sequence). The variable domain in full, completed from reference TRBV5-5 and TRBJ2-3, reads DAGVTQSPTHLIKTRGQQVTLRCSPISGHKSVSWYQQVLGQGPQFIFQYYEKEERGRGNFPDRFSARQFPNYSSELNVNALLLGDSALYLCASSLQGGTDTQYFGPGTRLTVL.

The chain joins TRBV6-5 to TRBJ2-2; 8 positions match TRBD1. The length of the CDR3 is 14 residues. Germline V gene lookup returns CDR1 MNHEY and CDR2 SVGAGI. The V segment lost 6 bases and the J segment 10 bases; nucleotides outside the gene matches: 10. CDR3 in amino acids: CASRKGQGWSELFF. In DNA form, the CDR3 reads TGTGCCAGCAGAAAAGGACAGGGTTGGTCGGAGCTGTTTTTT.

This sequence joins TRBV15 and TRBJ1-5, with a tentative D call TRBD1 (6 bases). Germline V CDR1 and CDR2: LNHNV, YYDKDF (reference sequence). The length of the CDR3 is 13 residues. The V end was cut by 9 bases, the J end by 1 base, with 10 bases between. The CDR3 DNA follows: TGTGCCACGGGAACAGGGAGCAATCAGCCCCAGCATTTT. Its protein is CATGTGSNQPQHF. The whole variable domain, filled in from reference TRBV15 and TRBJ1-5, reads DAMVIQNPRYQVTQFGKPVTLSCSQTLNHNVMYWYQQKSSQAPKLLFHYYDKDFNNEADTPDNFQSRRPNTSFCFLDIRSPGLGDTAMYLCATGTGSNQPQHFGDGTRLSIL.

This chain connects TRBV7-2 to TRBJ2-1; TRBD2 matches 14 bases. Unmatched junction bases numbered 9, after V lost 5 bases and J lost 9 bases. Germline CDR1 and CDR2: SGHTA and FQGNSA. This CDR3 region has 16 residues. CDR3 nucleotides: TGTGCCAGCAGCCACGCCGGGACTAGCGGGAGTAGTGAGCAGTTCTTC. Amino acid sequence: CASSHAGTSGSSEQFF.